These 6 T cell receptor beta chains came from one sample sequenced in a study of OX40 agonist ivuxolimab in advanced cancers. Using immunoSEQ multiplex PCR, the repertoire was profiled, and TCRdb retains in-frame clones only, with some absent. This table has under 20,000 clones, about four fifths appearing once. The sample in question was CD4+ or CD8+ T cells sorted from blood, obtained in a trial of the OX40 agonist ivuxolimab. Receptor source: an adult with an advanced solid tumor such as melanoma, head and neck, liver or kidney cancer.

This clone was observed a single time. The genes are TRBV10-3 and TRBJ2-5; D perhaps matches TRBD2 (5 bases). Germline assignment: CDR1 ENHRY and CDR2 SYGVKD. This CDR3 is 15 amino acids long. The V and J ends lost 0 bases and 3 bases respectively, with 11 bases between them. CDR3 nucleotide sequence: TGTGCCATCAGTGAGTCACCTTGGGAGAAAGAGACCCAGTACTTC. Translation: CAISESPWEKETQYF.

This clone has just a few counts. V is TRBV6-6 and J is TRBJ1-6; D gene unclear. This CDR3 is built from 16 residues. Trimming pared 0 bases from V and 7 bases from J, leaving 13 bases between. The germline V gene encodes CDR1 MNHNY and CDR2 SVGAGI (reference sequence). In nucleotides, the CDR3 is TGTGCCAGCAGTTACTCGACCCTAGCGGGGAATTCACCCCTCCACTTT. This encodes CASSYSTLAGNSPLHF.

The chain joins TRBV4-3 to TRBJ2-1; maybe TRBD1 (5 bases). CDR1 is LGHNA, CDR2 YSLEER, per germline. The CDR3 loop spans 15 amino acids. V was clipped by 5 bases and J by 1 base, with 12 bases between them. DNA for the CDR3: TGCGCCAGCAGCAAAGGGGAAACATCCTACAATGAGCAGTTCTTC. This sequence encodes CASSKGETSYNEQFF.

The rearrangement joins TRBV11-2 to TRBJ1-2; tentative D call: TRBD1 (6 bases). This CDR3 comprises 13 residues. V was clipped by 3 bases and J by 1 base, with 6 bases between them. CDR1 SGHAT and CDR2 FQNNGV come from the germline V gene. CDR3 amino acids: CASSLDSNYGYTF. Written as DNA, the CDR3 is TGTGCCAGCAGCTTGGACAGTAACTATGGCTACACCTTC. The whole variable domain, filled in from reference TRBV11-2 and TRBJ1-2, reads EAGVAQSPRYKIIEKRQSVAFWCNPISGHATLYWYQQILGQGPKLLIQFQNNGVVDDSQLPKDRFSAERLKGVDSTLKIQPAKLEDSAVYLCASSLDSNYGYTFGSGTRLTVV.

V usage is TRBV9 and J usage is TRBJ1-2, with D perhaps TRBD1 (6 bases). The CDR3 consists of 14 residues. Germline values: CDR1 SGDLS, CDR2 YYNGEE. The germline V and J ends were trimmed by 3 bases and 6 bases, with 15 bases remaining between them. This CDR3 reads CASSARGGQDGYTF. The CDR3 DNA sequence: TGTGCCAGCAGCGCGCGAGGGGGACAAGATGGCTACACCTTC. The full variable domain, its missing parts supplied by reference TRBV9 and TRBJ1-2, is DSGVTQTPKHLITATGQRVTLRCSPRSGDLSVYWYQQSLDQGLQFLIQYYNGEERAKGNILERFSAQQFPDLHSELNLSSLELGDSALYFCASSARGGQDGYTFGSGTRLTVV.

The rearrangement links TRBV9 to TRBJ2-5, with a tentative D call TRBD2 (5 bases). The CDR3 is made up of 14 amino acids. CDR1 and CDR2 (germline): SGDLS, YYNGEE. Trimming left V 0 bases short and J 3 bases short, with 9 bases between. CDR3 nucleotide sequence: TGTGCCAGCAGCGTAGGAACTAGTAAAGAGACCCAGTACTTC. This encodes CASSVGTSKETQYF.